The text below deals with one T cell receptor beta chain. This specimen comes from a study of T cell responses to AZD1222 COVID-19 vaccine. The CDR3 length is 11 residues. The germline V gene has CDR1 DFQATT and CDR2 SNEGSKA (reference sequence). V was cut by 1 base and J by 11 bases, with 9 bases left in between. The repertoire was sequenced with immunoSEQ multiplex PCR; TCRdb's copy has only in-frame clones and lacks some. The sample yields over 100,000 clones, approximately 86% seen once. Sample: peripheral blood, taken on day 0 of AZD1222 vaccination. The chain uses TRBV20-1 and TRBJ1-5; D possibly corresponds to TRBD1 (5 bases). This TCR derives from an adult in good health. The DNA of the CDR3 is TGCAGTGCTAGAGGGGGCCGGGCCCAGCATTTT. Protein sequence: CSARGGRAQHF.